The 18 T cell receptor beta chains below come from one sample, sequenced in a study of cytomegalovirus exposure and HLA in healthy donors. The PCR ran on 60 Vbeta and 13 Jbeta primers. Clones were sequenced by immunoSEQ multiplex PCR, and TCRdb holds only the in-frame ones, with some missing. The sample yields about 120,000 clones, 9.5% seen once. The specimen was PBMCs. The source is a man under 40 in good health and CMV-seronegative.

In nucleotides, the CDR3 is TGCAGCGTTGTCGCAGGGACAGGGAGCAATCAGCCCCAGCATTTT. This encodes CSVVAGTGSNQPQHF. The chain combines TRBV29-1 with TRBJ1-5; 9 bases agree with TRBD1. Trimming cost V 4 bases and J 1 base; bases outside gene matches: 5. CDR3 length: 15 residues. Germline assignment: CDR1 SQVTM and CDR2 ANQGSEA.

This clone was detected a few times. The CDR3 sequence is CATSSRDRGEDTQYF. CDR3 coding DNA: TGTGCCACCAGCTCCCGGGACAGGGGCGAAGATACGCAGTATTTT. This chain joins TRBV15 and TRBJ2-3, with 10 bases that match TRBD1. With 5 bases clipped from V and 5 bases from J, the junction kept 7 bases outside the gene matches. The CDR3 is 15 residues long. Germline V CDR1 and CDR2: LNHNV, YYDKDF (reference sequence). Using reference TRBV15 and TRBJ2-3 for the parts outside the CDR3, the full variable domain is DAMVIQNPRYQVTQFGKPVTLSCSQTLNHNVMYWYQQKSSQAPKLLFHYYDKDFNNEADTPDNFQSRRPNTSFCFLDIRSPGLGDTAMYLCATSSRDRGEDTQYFGPGTRLTVL.

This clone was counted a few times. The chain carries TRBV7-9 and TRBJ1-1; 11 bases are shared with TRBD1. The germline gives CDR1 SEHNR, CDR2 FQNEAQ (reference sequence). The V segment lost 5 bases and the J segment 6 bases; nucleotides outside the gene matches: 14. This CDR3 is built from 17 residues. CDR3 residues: CASSPDRGRGVVPEAFF. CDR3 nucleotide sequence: TGTGCCAGCAGCCCGGACAGGGGGCGAGGTGTCGTCCCTGAAGCTTTCTTT.

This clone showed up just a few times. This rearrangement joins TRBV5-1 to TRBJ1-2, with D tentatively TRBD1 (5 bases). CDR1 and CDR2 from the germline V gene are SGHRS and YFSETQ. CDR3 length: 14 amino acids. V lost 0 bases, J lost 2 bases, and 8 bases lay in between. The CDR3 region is CASSLDRRNYGYTF. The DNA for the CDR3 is TGCGCCAGCAGCTTGGACAGGCGAAACTATGGCTACACCTTC. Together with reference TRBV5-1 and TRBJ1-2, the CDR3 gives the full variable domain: KAGVTQTPRYLIKTRGQQVTLSCSPISGHRSVSWYQQTPGQGLQFLFEYFSETQRNKGNFPGRFSGRQFSNSRSEMNVSTLELGDSALYLCASSLDRRNYGYTFGSGTRLTVV.

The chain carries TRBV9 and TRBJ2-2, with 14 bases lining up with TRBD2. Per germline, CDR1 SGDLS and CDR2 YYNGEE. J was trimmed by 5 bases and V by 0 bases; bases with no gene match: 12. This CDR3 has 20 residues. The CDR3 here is CASSVAILPGLAGVTGELFF. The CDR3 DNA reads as TGTGCCAGCAGCGTAGCTATATTGCCGGGACTAGCGGGAGTGACCGGGGAGCTGTTTTTT.

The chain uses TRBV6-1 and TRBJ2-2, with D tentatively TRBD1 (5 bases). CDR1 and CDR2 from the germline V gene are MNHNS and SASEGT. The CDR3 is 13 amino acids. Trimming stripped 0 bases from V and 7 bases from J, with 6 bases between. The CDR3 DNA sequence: TGTGCCAGCAGTGAAGCAGGGGACGGGGAGCTGTTTTTT. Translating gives CASSEAGDGELFF.

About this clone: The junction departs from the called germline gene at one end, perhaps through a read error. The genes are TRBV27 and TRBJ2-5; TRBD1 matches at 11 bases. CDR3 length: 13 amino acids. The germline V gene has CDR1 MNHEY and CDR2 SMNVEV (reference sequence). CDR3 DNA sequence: TGTGCCAGAACCAGGACAGGGGGCGAGAACCAGTACTTC. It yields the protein CARTRTGGENQYF.

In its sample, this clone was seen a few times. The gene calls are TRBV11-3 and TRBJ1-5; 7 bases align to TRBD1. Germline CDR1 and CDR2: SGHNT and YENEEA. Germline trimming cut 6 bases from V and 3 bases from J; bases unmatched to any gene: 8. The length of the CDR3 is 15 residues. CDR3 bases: TGTGCCAGCAGATACGACAGGGCCAACAATCAGCCCCAGCATTTT. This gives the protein CASRYDRANNQPQHF.

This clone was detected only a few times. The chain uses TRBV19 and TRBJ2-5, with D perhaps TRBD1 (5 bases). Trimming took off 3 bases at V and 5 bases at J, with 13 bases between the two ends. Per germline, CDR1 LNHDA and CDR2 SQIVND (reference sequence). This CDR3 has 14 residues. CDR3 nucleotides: TGTGCCAGTAGTATTCAAGGACACTCCGAGACCCAGTACTTC. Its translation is CASSIQGHSETQYF.

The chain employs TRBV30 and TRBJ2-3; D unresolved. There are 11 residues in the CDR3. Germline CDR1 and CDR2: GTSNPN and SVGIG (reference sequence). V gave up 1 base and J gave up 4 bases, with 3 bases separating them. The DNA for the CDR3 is TGTGCCTGGAGTGCGGCAGATACGCAGTATTTT. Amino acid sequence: CAWSAADTQYF.

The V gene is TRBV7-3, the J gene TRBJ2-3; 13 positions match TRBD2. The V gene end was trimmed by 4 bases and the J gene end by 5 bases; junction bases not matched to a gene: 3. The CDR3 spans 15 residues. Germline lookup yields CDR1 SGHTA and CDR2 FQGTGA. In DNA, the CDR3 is TGTGCCAGCAGCTACACTAGCGGGAGGGTAGATACGCAGTATTTT. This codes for CASSYTSGRVDTQYF.

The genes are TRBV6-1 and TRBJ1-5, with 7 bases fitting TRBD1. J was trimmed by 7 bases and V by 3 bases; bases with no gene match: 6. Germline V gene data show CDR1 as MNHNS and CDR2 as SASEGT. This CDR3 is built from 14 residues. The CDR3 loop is CASSDRGPGQPQHF. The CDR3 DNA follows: TGTGCCAGCAGTGATAGGGGGCCTGGGCAGCCCCAGCATTTT.

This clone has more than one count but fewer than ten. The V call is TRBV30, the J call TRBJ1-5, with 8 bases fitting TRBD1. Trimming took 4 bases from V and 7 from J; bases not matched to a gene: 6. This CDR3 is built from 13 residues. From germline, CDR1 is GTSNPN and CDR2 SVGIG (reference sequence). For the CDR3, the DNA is TGTGCCTGGATGCAGGGGGCAGGGCAGCCCCAGCATTTT. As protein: CAWMQGAGQPQHF.

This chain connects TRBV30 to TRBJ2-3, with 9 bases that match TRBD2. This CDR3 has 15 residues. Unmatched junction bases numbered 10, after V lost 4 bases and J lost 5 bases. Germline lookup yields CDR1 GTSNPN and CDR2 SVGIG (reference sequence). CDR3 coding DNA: TGTGCCTGGAAAAGGCTAGCGGGATCAGGAGATACGCAGTATTTT. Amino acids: CAWKRLAGSGDTQYF.

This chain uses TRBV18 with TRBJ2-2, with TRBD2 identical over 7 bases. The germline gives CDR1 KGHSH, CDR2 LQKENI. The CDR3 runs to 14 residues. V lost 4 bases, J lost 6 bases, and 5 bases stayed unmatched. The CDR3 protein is CASSRDAGAGELFF. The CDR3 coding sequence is TGTGCCAGCTCACGGGACGCGGGGGCCGGGGAGCTGTTTTTT.

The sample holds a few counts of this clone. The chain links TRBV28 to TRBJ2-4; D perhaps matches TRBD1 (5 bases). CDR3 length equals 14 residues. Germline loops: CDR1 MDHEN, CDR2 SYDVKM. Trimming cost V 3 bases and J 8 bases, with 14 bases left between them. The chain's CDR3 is CASSFERGGDIQYF. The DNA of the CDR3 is TGTGCCAGCAGTTTCGAAAGGGGTGGGGACATTCAGTACTTC.

CDR3 nucleotides: TGTGCCAGCAGCTTGGCCCCCAGCGGGGTTGACTATGGCTACACCTTC. Protein: CASSLAPSGVDYGYTF. V gene TRBV5-6 combines with J gene TRBJ1-2; D is unresolved. CDR3 size: 16 residues. Germline V CDR1 and CDR2: SGHDT, YYEEEE. Trimming pared 0 bases from V and 3 bases from J, leaving 15 bases between.

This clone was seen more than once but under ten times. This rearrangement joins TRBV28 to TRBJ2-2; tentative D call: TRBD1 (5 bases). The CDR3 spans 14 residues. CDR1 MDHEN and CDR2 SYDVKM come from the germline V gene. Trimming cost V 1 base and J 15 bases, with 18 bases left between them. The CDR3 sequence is CASSLSAIQGGVFF. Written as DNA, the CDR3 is TGTGCCAGCAGTTTATCGGCGATCCAGGGTGGGGTGTTTTTT.